The 27 T cell receptor beta chains below come from one sample, sequenced in a study of tumor-infiltrating lymphocytes in primary liver carcinoma. Production of TCR beta cDNA used approximately 0.55 ug total RNA together with a constant-region primer. Libraries for TCR beta were built through three nested multiplex PCR rounds, which together made up a slightly modified ARM-PCR procedure. A C-beta reverse primer and TRBV1-TRBV30 forward primers served in each of the first two PCR rounds, at around 10 cycles apiece. One entry per CDR3 protein, called by TCRdb with MiXCR from the multiplex PCR reads. Of some 190,000 distinct CDR3 sequences listed, less than 65% were seen once; the top ten hold under 75%. Unsorted whole blood supplied the blood RNA, and germline DNA was isolated too. The sample comprised peripheral blood. These receptors all stem from a man aged 35-49 years with primary liver carcinoma and hepatitis B virus infection.

This sequence joins TRBV30 and TRBJ2-7, with a weak D call TRBD1 (5 bases). This CDR3 is built from 13 residues. Germline CDR1 is GTSNPN and CDR2 is SVGIG (reference sequence). Trimming removed 1 base at V and 2 bases at J, with 9 bases between. CDR3 coding DNA: TGTGCCTGGAGTGCGACAGTTCCCTACGAGCAGTACTTC. The encoded protein is CAWSATVPYEQYF.

With respect to this clonotype: Given the absence of the conserved phenylalanine or tryptophan at the CDR3 end, a read error is likely. No DNA is shown, since the ends of the CDR3 on it are uncertain; the CDR3 is the one TCRdb lists. The rearrangement uses TRBV11-1 and TRBJ2-1; the D call TRBD2 from the table was never checked on the DNA. The CDR3 region is 15 residues in length, termini included. Germline V gene sequence: CDR1 SGHAT, CDR2 FQDESV (reference sequence). The CDR3: CASSPRGRVRGEHFC.

The chain combines TRBV29-1 with TRBJ2-5; 14 positions agree with TRBD2. J gave up 10 bases and V 4 bases, and 11 bases lay outside the gene matches. The V gene's germline CDR1 is SQVTM and CDR2 ANQGSEA. The CDR3 has 15 amino acids. The DNA for the CDR3 is TGCAGCGTTGCTGCCGGGACTAGCGGGGGTGCGGTCCAGTACTTC. Protein: CSVAAGTSGGAVQYF.

Comments on this clonotype: A read error may account for a junction end that differs from germline. The rearrangement links TRBV6-5 to TRBJ2-5, with D possibly TRBD2 on 6 matching bases. Germline V CDR1 and CDR2: MNHEY, SVGAGI. The CDR3 runs 19 residues. The CDR3 region is CASTGPLGHFSGNQETQYF. The DNA of the CDR3 is TGTGCCAGCACCGGACCCCTCGGACACTTTAGCGGAAACCAAGAGACCCAGTACTTT.

Comments on this clonotype: A much larger clone lies a single base off, so this may be a read error. This chain connects TRBV10-2 to TRBJ2-3; 9 nucleotides align to TRBD2. This CDR3 is 14 amino acids long. From germline, CDR1 is WSHSY and CDR2 SAAADI. In DNA, the CDR3 is TGCGCCAGCAGTGGGACTAGCGACACAGATGCGCAGTATTTT. Its protein product is CASSGTSDTDAQYF.

For this clonotype: An end of the junction differs from the germline gene, which may be a read error. The chain combines TRBV11-1 with TRBJ1-1; 9 bases line up with TRBD1. This CDR3 contains 16 residues. The germline CDR1 and CDR2 sequences are SGHAT and FQDESV (reference sequence). CDR3 bases: TGTACCAGCAGCTGGTCTAGTGGGACAGGGAATACTGAAGCTTTCTTT. This sequence encodes CTSSWSSGTGNTEAFF.

This clonotype has a count of ten or more. The chain combines TRBV11-1 with TRBJ2-7; D not resolved. V was pared by 4 bases and J by 2 bases, with 12 bases between. Germline V gene sequence: CDR1 SGHAT, CDR2 FQDESV (reference sequence). This CDR3 is 14 amino acids long. The CDR3, as DNA: TGTGCCAGCAGCTATAGTAGAGACCCCTACGAGCAGTACTTC. It yields the protein CASSYSRDPYEQYF.

This sequence joins TRBV29-1 and TRBJ1-2; D not resolved. The germline V gene encodes CDR1 SQVTM and CDR2 ANQGSEA. This CDR3 comprises 15 residues. The V end was cut by 4 bases, the J end by 1 base, with 16 bases between. The CDR3 is CSVAAVTYLNYGYTF. For the CDR3, the DNA is TGCAGCGTTGCTGCCGTGACATACCTTAACTATGGCTACACCTTC.

Details on this clonotype: A much more abundant neighbour one base away suggests this may be a read error. This rearrangement joins TRBV11-2 to TRBJ1-3, with TRBD1 identical over 9 bases. The CDR3 is 15 amino acids. The germline V gene has CDR1 SGHAT and CDR2 FQNNGV. The chain's CDR3 is CVSSSFTGGQNTIYF. The CDR3 DNA sequence: TGTGTCAGCAGCTCGTTCACAGGGGGCCAAAACACCATATATTTT.

Concerning this clonotype itself: The missing conserved phenylalanine or tryptophan at the end of this CDR3 makes a read error likely. The DNA for the CDR3 is TGTACCAGCAGTGAATGGCAGGGGGCGGATGAGCAGTTCTTA. This sequence encodes CTSSEWQGADEQFL. J is TRBJ2-1 and V is TRBV6-1, with 8 nucleotides matching TRBD1. Germline lookup yields CDR1 MNHNS and CDR2 SASEGT. This CDR3 has 14 amino acids.

Comment on this clonotype: A clone one base away is much larger, so this may be a read error. In DNA form, the CDR3 reads TGCAGCGTTGTTAGCGACGCTACCTACGAGCAGTACTTC. Amino acid sequence: CSVVSDATYEQYF. V and J are TRBV29-1 and TRBJ2-7; D may be TRBD2 (5 bases). Germline CDR1 and CDR2: SQVTM and ANQGSEA. The CDR3 has 13 residues. Trimming cost V 4 bases and J 2 bases, with 12 bases left between them.

Comments on this clonotype: The DNA is left out, because the CDR3 cannot be placed on it with certainty; the CDR3 is given as TCRdb lists it. The CDR3 reads CSVVGQGASSSYNEQLF. V gene TRBV29-1 combines with J gene TRBJ2-1; the table's TRBD1 call for D was not verified on the DNA. The CDR3 is 17 amino acids long, termini counted. Germline V gene data show CDR1 as SQVTM and CDR2 as ANQGSEA.

The rearrangement links TRBV2 to TRBJ2-1, with D tentatively TRBD2 (5 bases). Per germline, CDR1 SNHLY and CDR2 FYNNEI. The CDR3 spans 15 residues. With 4 bases removed from V and 3 bases from J, the gap between germline ends came to 13 bases. This chain's CDR3 is CASSVGEGYYNEQFF. CDR3 DNA: TGTGCCAGCAGTGTGGGCGAGGGCTACTACAATGAGCAGTTCTTC.

A remark on this clonotype: At one boundary the junction diverges from the germline segment, which might be a read error. The chain recombines TRBV6-6 with TRBJ1-5, with a tentative D call TRBD1 (5 bases). This CDR3 has 18 residues. Germline lookup yields CDR1 MNHNY and CDR2 SVGAGI (reference sequence). The CDR3, as DNA: TGTGCCAGCAGTTACGGGGCAGGGAGGGAGCTTAGCAATCAGGCCCAGCATTTT. Amino acid sequence: CASSYGAGRELSNQAQHF.

As regards this clonotype: One base away lies a much larger clone, so this may be a sequencing read error. This sequence joins TRBV12-3 or TRBV12-4 and TRBJ2-2; D may be TRBD2 (5 bases). The CDR3 has 17 residues. Trimming pared 2 bases from V and 7 bases from J, leaving 20 bases between. CDR3 residues: CASSLYGAAAGIGELFF. The CDR3 region has the DNA TGTGCCAGCAGTTTATACGGAGCGGCAGCAGGCATCGGGGAGCTGTTTTTT.

To note about this clonotype: This may come from a read error, since a much larger clone is one base off. This chain connects TRBV11-2 to TRBJ1-3; D is uncertain. CDR1 and CDR2 from the germline V gene are SGHAT and FQNNGV. This CDR3 has 15 amino acids. The CDR3, as DNA: TGTGTCAGCAGCTTAGATTACCCCGCTGGAAACACCATATATTTT. Translating it yields CVSSLDYPAGNTIYF.

A single count supports this clonotype. The chain links TRBV6-6 to TRBJ2-1, with D possibly being TRBD1 (5 bases). This CDR3 is built from 16 residues. Germline-derived CDR1 and CDR2 are MNHNY and SVGAGI (reference sequence). The V gene lost 5 bases and the J gene lost 0 bases, with 14 bases spanning the gap. CDR3 residues: CASSVSDRSSYNEQFF. The CDR3 nucleotides read TGTGCCAGCAGTGTCTCCGACAGAAGCTCCTACAATGAGCAGTTCTTC.

V usage is TRBV4-1 and J usage is TRBJ1-1; no reliable D call. The CDR3 loop spans 14 amino acids. CDR1 and CDR2 (germline): MGHRA, YSYEKL. V was clipped by 0 bases and J by 2 bases, with 7 bases between them. The DNA of the CDR3 is TGCGCCAGCAGCCAAGATAGCAAAAACACTGAAGCTTTCTTT. It codes for CASSQDSKNTEAFF.

The J gene is TRBJ2-7, the V gene TRBV4-1; tentatively, D is TRBD1 (5 bases). Germline V CDR1 and CDR2: MGHRA, YSYEKL. Trimming left V 0 bases short and J 6 bases short, with 21 bases between. This CDR3 region has 17 residues. CDR3 coding DNA: TGCGCCAGCAGCCAAGAGGACCCAACCAGACAGCCTTTCGAGCAGTACTTC. The encoded protein is CASSQEDPTRQPFEQYF.

Regarding this clonotype: The conserved closing phenylalanine or tryptophan is absent in this CDR3, likely reflecting a read error. The chain carries TRBV5-5 and TRBJ1-1; D may be TRBD1 (5 bases). CDR1 and CDR2 from the germline V gene are SGHKS and YYEKEE (reference sequence). The CDR3 runs to 13 residues. The CDR3 bases are TGTGTCAGCAGCTTAGGGCAGGGTCTTGAAGCTTTCCTT. Translated, it gives CVSSLGQGLEAFL.

A remark on this clonotype: The junction and the germline gene differ at one end; a read error may be behind it. This chain links TRBV10-3 with TRBJ2-3; 7 bases fit TRBD1. The CDR3 is 14 amino acids. Germline CDR1 reads ENHRY; CDR2 reads SYGVKD. The CDR3 loop reads CDITRQGPTDTQYF. The CDR3 region has the DNA TGTGACATCACGAGACAGGGTCCCACAGATACGCAGTATTTT.

This clonotype was counted only a few times. V usage is TRBV6-6 and J usage is TRBJ2-5, with TRBD2 matching over 9 bases. CDR3 length: 15 residues. From germline, CDR1 is MNHNY and CDR2 SVGAGI (reference sequence). The junction had 8 bases not matched to a gene; V was cut back by 6 bases and J by 3 bases. The CDR3 is CASRRSGRREETQYF. The DNA of the CDR3 is TGTGCCAGCAGAAGAAGCGGGAGGCGGGAAGAGACCCAGTACTTC.

Comments on this clonotype: A single base separates this from a much larger clone, so it may be a read error. This rearrangement joins TRBV29-1 to TRBJ2-4; the D gene is possibly TRBD1 (6 bases). The CDR3 runs 13 residues. CDR1 and CDR2 (germline): SQVTM, ANQGSEA. The DNA for the CDR3 is TGCGGCGTTAGCTCCGGGACAAAAAACATTCAGTACTTC. Encoded protein: CGVSSGTKNIQYF.

This clonotype was recorded only once. The conserved phenylalanine or tryptophan normally closing the CDR3 is absent here, so this likely arose from a read error. The limits of the CDR3 on the DNA are not certain, so only TCRdb's listed CDR3 is given. This chain links TRBV29-1 with TRBJ2-7. CDR1 and CDR2 (germline): SQVTM, ANQGSEA. The CDR3 has 11 amino acids, counting both end residues. The CDR3 here is CSVITEIMQYL.

The chain links TRBV6-5 to TRBJ2-3; the D call may be TRBD1 or TRBD2 (5 bases each). V was cut by 7 bases and J by 1 base, with 9 bases left in between. The CDR3 totals 13 residues. From germline, CDR1 is MNHEY and CDR2 SVGAGI. For the CDR3, the DNA is TGTGCCAGCACGAGGGGCCGCACAGATACGCAGTATTTT. It encodes CASTRGRTDTQYF.

On this clonotype: Sequence at one end of the junction differs from germline and may be a read error. The gene calls are TRBV5-6 and TRBJ1-1, with D maybe TRBD1 (5 bases). Germline values: CDR1 SGHDT, CDR2 YYEEEE. The CDR3 is made up of 13 amino acids. For the CDR3, the DNA is TGTGCCTGCAGCAAGGGACGGGTCACTGAAGCTTTCTTT. Translated, it gives CACSKGRVTEAFF. Combining the CDR3 with reference TRBV5-6 and TRBJ1-1 gives the whole variable domain DAGVTQSPTHLIKTRGQQVTLRCSPKSGHDTVSWYQQALGQGPQFIFQYYEEEERQRGNFPDRFSGHQFPNYSSELNVNALLLGDSALYLCACSKGRVTEAFFGQGTRLTVV.

As for this clonotype: Sequence at one end of the junction differs from germline and may be a read error. The V gene is TRBV6-1, the J gene TRBJ1-5, with D uncertain. The CDR3 loop spans 14 amino acids. Germline assignment: CDR1 MNHNS and CDR2 SASEGT. As DNA, the CDR3 is TGTGCCAGCACCCCCTCGGGCCGCCGTCAGCCCCGGCATTTT. It is translated as CASTPSGRRQPRHF.